This TCR beta chain was obtained from a study of T cells in Graves' hyperthyroidism and ophthalmopathy. Study information: Blood from the periphery was taken at initial diagnosis, before any treatment.

There are many counts of this clonotype. Its target is unknown. Amplification of TCR beta CDR3 regions was performed using RNA transcripts as template. The study used the HTBI primer set for a first-round RT-PCR of the TCR CDR3. TCRdb ran MiXCR on the multiplex PCR reads and lists one entry per CDR3 protein. Of hundreds of thousands of distinct CDR3 sequences listed, roughly 20% are singletons. Germline CDR1 DFQATT, CDR2 SNEGSKA (reference sequence). The CDR3 contains 15 residues. V gave up 0 bases and J gave up 2 bases; unmatched junction bases: 3. General study findings and limits: Most clonotypes expanded in the thyroid (above 0.001) were also present in blood.

The clonotype originates from a man younger than 45 with Graves' ophthalmopathy. The chain joins TRBV20-1 to TRBJ2-7, with 11 positions matching TRBD2. Sequencing was carried out using blood. The CDR3 DNA follows: TGCAGTGCTAGAGATATTAGCGGGAGGGCCTACGAGCAGTACTTC. It codes for CSARDISGRAYEQYF.